This T cell receptor (beta chain) came from a study of CD8 T cells in Susac syndrome. This clonotype was detected only once. The RNA input was roughly 0.45 to 1 ug, and it was reverse transcribed with random hexamers. The TCR beta CDR3 was amplified by immunoSEQ multiplex PCR across 54 Vbeta, 13 Jbeta. From the immunoSEQ multiplex PCR reads, TCRdb called clonotypes with MiXCR, one entry per CDR3 protein. The table has some 200,000 distinct CDR3 sequences, about 95% seen once. The CDR3 runs 15 residues. Trimming at V came to 6 bases and at J to 2 bases, leaving 10 bases not matched to a gene. CDR1 and CDR2 from the germline V gene are DFQATT and SNEGSKA (reference sequence).

The sequence came from a human donor in good health. This rearrangement joins TRBV20-1 to TRBJ2-3, with 8 bases identical to TRBD2. The sample was CD4+ T cells from PBMCs. CDR3 in amino acids: CSAKKREFSTDTQYF. The DNA of the CDR3 is TGCAGTGCCAAGAAGCGGGAGTTTTCCACAGATACGCAGTATTTT.